This TCR beta chain derives from a study of post-analysis software for immune sequencing data (dated by TCRdb to the mid-2010s). About the investigation overall: The recorded disease courses included relapsing-remitting, secondary progressive and progressive-relapsing multiple sclerosis, and some patients had no subtype annotation. The patient repertoires were set against eleven to twelve previously published healthy control repertoires from donors whose ages ranged from roughly 6 to 26 years. A subset of samples was prepared in parallel using single-end sample barcoding, then pooled and co-amplified after Illumina adapter ligation.

Library generation was performed with PCR. Sequencing was performed on an Illumina HiSeq 2500. To reduce PCR and sequencing biases, unique molecular identifiers were built into the TCR beta cDNA libraries. Every 1 to 10 million input T cells yielded about 500,000 cDNA molecules, meaning each molecule approximated one T cell. The patient libraries were prepared and sequenced using the same protocol as the earlier healthy control dataset. Samples belonging to the same batch were prepared together, multiplexed and sequenced on a shared HiSeq lane. In the authors' own workflow: Raw barcoded reads were processed with MIGEC, and single-read molecular identifier groups were discarded before consensus assembly and CDR3 extraction. Clonotype tables were post-analysed with VDJtools, normalizing diversity by down-sampling all datasets to the smallest sample size. In repertoire overlap clustering, CDR3 amino acid sequences, but not nucleotide sequences, were matched to correct batch-related cross-sample contamination. TCRdb reprocessing: public reads trimmed at Q25 with fastp, clones called with MiXCR, in-frame beta chains kept. Rows are unified per CDR3 protein, each entry keeping the most common DNA and genes. The authors' filters were not applied to this entry. Across this sample there are about 760,000 distinct CDR3 sequences, with 25% to 30% seen only once. The biggest ten clones account for around 0.55% of the sample.

This clonotype came up a few times. The antigen this receptor binds is unknown. Per-nucleotide qualities are absent, and no much larger clonotype sits a single base away. What the study reported, not specific to this receptor: Normalized Chao1 diversity was significantly lower in multiple sclerosis patients than controls, suggesting substantial peripheral T-cell clonal expansion. Patients showed significantly higher frequencies than controls for five TRBV segments, among them TRBV5-6, TRBV5-1 and TRBV20-1. Direct clustering with F measure revealed strong co-clustering of samples prepared in the same batch, which led to a batch-effect correction. The control group was slightly older than the multiple sclerosis patient group.

TCR beta repertoires were profiled from peripheral blood of roughly 13 young patients with multiple sclerosis to demonstrate the VDJtools post-analysis software. The multiple sclerosis patients were children and adolescents ranging in age from roughly 6 to 16 years. A distance of 11 bases separates the germline ends of V and J, which lose 7 bases and 7 bases respectively. CDR1 is given as SGDLS and CDR2 as YYNGEE, both from the germline V gene. The CDR3 starts with the cysteine, ends with the phenylalanine, and has 11 residues. Just CDR3 DNA is preserved here, 33 bases in frame from base 1. The sequence was obtained from a girl under 18 with multiple sclerosis. Sample: blood. This receptor chain uses TRBV9 and TRBJ1-1, with a tentative D gene TRBD1 over 6 matching bases. The CDR3 region has the sequence CASGGAVEAFF. DNA sequence: TGTGCCAGCGGGGGGGCGGTTGAAGCTTTCTTT. Here the CDR3 is joined to the reference TRBV9 and TRBJ1-1 genes, and the full variable domain is: DSGVTQTPKHLITATGQRVTLRCSPRSGDLSVYWYQQSLDQGLQFLIQYYNGEERAKGNILERFSAQQFPDLHSELNLSSLELGDSALYFCASGGAVEAFFGQGTRLTVV.